This T cell receptor (beta chain) is drawn from a study of T cells in Graves' hyperthyroidism and ophthalmopathy. Study-wide results and limits: Blood samples included most of the expanded thyroid clonotypes exceeding 0.001. Using 13 V-J features, a model discriminated ophthalmopathy from stable hyperthyroidism.

Diagnoses were made from clinical symptoms, serum measures (thyroxine and TRAb), thyroid ultrasound and orbital computed tomography. V was pared by 0 bases and J by 5 bases, with 20 bases between. The germline V gene encodes CDR1 MNHNS and CDR2 SASEGT. This CDR3 has 18 amino acids. On this clonotype: Its antigen is unidentified.

Amplification targeted TCR beta CDR3 regions from RNA transcripts. The study used the HTBI primer set for a first-round RT-PCR of the TCR CDR3. One entry per CDR3 protein, called by TCRdb with MiXCR from the multiplex PCR reads. Seen here are more than 300,000 distinct CDR3 sequences, about a sixth observed once, and the top ten hold around a third. The specimen sequenced was blood. The chain links TRBV6-1 to TRBJ1-5; D is ambiguous. The sequence derives from a woman between 25 and 40 years old with Graves' hyperthyroidism that later progressed to Graves' ophthalmopathy. CDR3 protein: CASSEALLWGPGDQPQHF. The CDR3 nucleotides read TGTGCCAGCAGTGAAGCGCTTCTCTGGGGTCCCGGAGATCAGCCCCAGCATTTT.